The T cell receptor (beta chain) under discussion was sequenced for a study of STAT5B mutations in CD4+ large granular lymphocyte leukemia. V was cut by 7 bases and J by 4 bases, with 23 bases left in between. Germline CDR1 GTSNPN, CDR2 SVGIG (reference sequence). CDR3 length equals 16 residues. With respect to this clone: No antigen is known for it.

The assay was immunoSEQ multiplex PCR, and TCRdb's table has in-frame clones only and misses some. Counted here are 40,000 to 50,000 clones, approximately 84% occurring once; the ten biggest clones make up 0.3% to 0.45%. Whole-study findings and limits: CD4-sorted patient repertoires seemed more clonal than healthy CD4+ repertoires.

Control samples were healthy donors' buffy coats. The sequenced sample was CD4+ T cells from blood buffy coats. The clonotype was recovered from a human donor in good health. The rearrangement joins TRBV30 to TRBJ1-3; D unclear. The CDR3 spells CAFTPGAPHGGNTIYF. The CDR3 DNA reads TGTGCCTTTACCCCGGGAGCCCCCCACGGAGGAAACACCATATATTTT.